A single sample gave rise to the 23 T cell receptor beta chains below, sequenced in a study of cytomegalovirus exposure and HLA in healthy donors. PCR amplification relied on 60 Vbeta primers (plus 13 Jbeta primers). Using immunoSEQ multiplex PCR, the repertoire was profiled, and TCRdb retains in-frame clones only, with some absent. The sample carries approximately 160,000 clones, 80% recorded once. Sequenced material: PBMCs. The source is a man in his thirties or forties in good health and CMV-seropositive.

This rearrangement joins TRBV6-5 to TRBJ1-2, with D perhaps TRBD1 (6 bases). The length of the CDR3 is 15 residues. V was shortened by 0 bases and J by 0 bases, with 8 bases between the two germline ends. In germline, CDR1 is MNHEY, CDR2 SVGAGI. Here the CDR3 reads CASSYSPGANYGYTF. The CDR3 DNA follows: TGTGCCAGCAGTTACTCGCCAGGGGCTAACTATGGCTACACCTTC.

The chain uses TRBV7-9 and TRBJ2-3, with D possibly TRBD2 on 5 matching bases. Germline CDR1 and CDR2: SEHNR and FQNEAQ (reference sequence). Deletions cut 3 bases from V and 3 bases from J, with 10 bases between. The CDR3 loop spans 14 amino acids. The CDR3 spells CASSLDLQTDTQYF. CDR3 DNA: TGTGCCAGCAGCTTGGACTTACAAACAGATACGCAGTATTTT. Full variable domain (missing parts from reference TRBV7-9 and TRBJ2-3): DTGVSQNPRHKITKRGQNVTFRCDPISEHNRLYWYRQTLGQGPEFLTYFQNEAQLEKSRLLSDRFSAERPKGSFSTLEIQRTEQGDSAMYLCASSLDLQTDTQYFGPGTRLTVL.

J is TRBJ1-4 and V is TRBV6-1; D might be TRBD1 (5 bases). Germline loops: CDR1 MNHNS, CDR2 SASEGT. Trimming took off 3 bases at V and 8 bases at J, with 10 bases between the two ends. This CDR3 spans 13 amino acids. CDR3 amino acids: CASSDREGEKLFF. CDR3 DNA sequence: TGTGCCAGCAGTGACAGGGAGGGGGAAAAACTGTTTTTT.

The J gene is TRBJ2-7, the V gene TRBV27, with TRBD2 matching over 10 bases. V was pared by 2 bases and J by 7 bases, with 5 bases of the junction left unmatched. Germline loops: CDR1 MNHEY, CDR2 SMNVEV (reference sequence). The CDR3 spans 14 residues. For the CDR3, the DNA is TGTGCCAGCAGTTTAGCTAGCGGGGGTTGGGAGCAGTACTTC. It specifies CASSLASGGWEQYF.

CDR3: CASTLSGRVYEQYF. In nucleotides, the CDR3 is TGTGCCAGCACCCTTAGCGGGAGGGTCTACGAGCAGTACTTC. The V and J genes are TRBV28 and TRBJ2-7; 11 nucleotides line up with TRBD2. Germline loops: CDR1 MDHEN, CDR2 SYDVKM. V was clipped by 7 bases and J by 3 bases; unmatched bases: 5. CDR3 length equals 14 residues.

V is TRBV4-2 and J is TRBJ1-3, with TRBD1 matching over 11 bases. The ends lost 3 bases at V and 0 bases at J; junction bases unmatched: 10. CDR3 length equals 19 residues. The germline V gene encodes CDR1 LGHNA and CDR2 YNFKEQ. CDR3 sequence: CASSQEPGQGVGSGNTIYF. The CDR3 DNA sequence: TGTGCCAGCAGCCAGGAACCGGGACAGGGGGTTGGCTCTGGAAACACCATATATTTT.

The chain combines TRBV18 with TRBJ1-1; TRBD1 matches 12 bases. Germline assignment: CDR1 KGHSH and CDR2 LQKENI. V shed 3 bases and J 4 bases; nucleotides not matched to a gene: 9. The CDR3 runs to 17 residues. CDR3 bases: TGTGCCAGCTCACCCCCGGGACAGGGGGCAGCAAGCACTGAAGCTTTCTTT. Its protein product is CASSPPGQGAASTEAFF.

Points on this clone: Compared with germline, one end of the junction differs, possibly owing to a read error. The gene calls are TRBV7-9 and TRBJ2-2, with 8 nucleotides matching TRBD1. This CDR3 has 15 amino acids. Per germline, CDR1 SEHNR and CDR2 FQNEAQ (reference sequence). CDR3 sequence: CSSSYDRGSTGELFF. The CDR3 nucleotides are TGTTCCAGCAGCTACGACAGGGGTAGCACCGGGGAGCTGTTTTTT.

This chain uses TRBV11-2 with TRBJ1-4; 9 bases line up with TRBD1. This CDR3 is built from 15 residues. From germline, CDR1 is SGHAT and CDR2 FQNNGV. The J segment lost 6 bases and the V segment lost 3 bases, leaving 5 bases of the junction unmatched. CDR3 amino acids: CASSFDGTGYEKLFF. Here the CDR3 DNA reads TGTGCCAGCAGCTTCGACGGGACAGGGTATGAAAAACTGTTTTTT.

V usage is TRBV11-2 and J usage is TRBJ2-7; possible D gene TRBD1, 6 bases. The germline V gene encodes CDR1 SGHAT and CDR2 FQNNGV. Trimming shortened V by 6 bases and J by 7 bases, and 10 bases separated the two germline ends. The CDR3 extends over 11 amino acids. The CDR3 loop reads CASRKQGEQYF. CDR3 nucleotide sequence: TGTGCCAGCAGAAAACAGGGAGAGCAGTACTTC.

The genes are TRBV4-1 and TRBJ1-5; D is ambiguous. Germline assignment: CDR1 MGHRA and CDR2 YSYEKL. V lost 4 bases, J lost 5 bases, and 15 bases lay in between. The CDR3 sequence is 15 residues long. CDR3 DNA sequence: TGCGCCAGCAGCCTAGGGCGGGAGAACTATCAGCCCCAGCATTTT. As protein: CASSLGRENYQPQHF.

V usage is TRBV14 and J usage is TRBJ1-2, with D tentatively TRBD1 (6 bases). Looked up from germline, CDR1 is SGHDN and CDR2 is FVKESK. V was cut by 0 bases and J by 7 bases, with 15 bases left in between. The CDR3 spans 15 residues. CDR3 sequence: CASSQDLTGSRGYTF. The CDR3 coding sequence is TGTGCCAGCAGCCAAGATCTTACAGGGTCGCGTGGCTACACCTTC.

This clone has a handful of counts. The CDR3 bases are TGTGCCTGGAGTCCCCTAGGAGGCGGGGATACGCAGTATTTT. Encoded protein: CAWSPLGGGDTQYF. The chain is built from TRBV30 and TRBJ2-3, with D tentatively TRBD2 (5 bases). Germline V gives CDR1 GTSNPN, CDR2 SVGIG (reference sequence). V lost 2 bases and J lost 6, with 15 bases in between. This CDR3 has 14 amino acids.

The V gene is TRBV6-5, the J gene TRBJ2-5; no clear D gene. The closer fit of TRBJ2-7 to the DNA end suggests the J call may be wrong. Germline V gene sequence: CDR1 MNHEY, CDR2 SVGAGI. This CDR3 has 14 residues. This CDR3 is CASSYGPRPYEQYF. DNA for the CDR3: TGTGCCAGCAGTTACGGGCCGCGCCCCTACGAGCAGTACTTC.

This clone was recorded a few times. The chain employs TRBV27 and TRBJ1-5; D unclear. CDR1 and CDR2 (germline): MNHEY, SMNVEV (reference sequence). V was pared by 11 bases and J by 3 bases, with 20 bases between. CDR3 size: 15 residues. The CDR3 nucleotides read TGTGCCGGCTGCCCTGGAGTGAATTCCAATCAGCCCCAGCATTTT. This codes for CAGCPGVNSNQPQHF.

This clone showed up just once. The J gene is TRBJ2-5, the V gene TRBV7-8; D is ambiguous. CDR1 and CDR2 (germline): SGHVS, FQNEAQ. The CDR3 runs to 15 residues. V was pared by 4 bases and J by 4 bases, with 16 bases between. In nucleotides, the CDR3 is TGTGCCAGCAGCTCGCGTTGGGCTCGTGGAGAGACCCAGTACTTC. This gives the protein CASSSRWARGETQYF.

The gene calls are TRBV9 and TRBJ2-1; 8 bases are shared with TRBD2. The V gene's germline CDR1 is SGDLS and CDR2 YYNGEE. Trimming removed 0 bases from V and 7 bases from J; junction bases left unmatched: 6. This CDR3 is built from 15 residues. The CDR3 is CASSVAGGPMNEQFF. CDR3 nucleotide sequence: TGTGCCAGCAGCGTAGCGGGGGGGCCGATGAATGAGCAGTTCTTC.

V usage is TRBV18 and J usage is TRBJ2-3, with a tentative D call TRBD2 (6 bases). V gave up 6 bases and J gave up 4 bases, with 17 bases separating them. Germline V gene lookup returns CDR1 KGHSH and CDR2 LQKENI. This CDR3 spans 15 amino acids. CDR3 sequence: CASSTTPGVPDTQYF. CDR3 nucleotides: TGTGCCAGCTCCACCACTCCGGGAGTCCCAGATACGCAGTATTTT.

Here the CDR3 DNA reads TGTGCCAGCAGCTTAGAAGGCAGGGAAGGCTACAATGAGCAGTTCTTC. Encoded protein: CASSLEGREGYNEQFF. The chain links TRBV7-9 to TRBJ2-1; tentative D call: TRBD1 (5 bases). CDR3 size: 16 residues. V lost 1 base and J 3 bases, leaving 13 bases between the germline ends. The germline gives CDR1 SEHNR, CDR2 FQNEAQ (reference sequence).

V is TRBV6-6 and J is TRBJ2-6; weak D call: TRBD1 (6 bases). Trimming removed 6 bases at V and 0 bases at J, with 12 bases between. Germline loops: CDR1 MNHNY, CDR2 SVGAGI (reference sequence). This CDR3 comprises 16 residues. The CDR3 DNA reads TGTGCCAGCAGGCCCACAGGGCTCTCTGGGGCCAACGTCCTGACTTTC. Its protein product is CASRPTGLSGANVLTF.

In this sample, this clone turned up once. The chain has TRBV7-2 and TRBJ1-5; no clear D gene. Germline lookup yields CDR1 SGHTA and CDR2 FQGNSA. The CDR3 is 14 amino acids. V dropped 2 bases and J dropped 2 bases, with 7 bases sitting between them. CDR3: CASSLSTGNQPQHF. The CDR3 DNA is TGTGCCAGCAGCTTATCTACCGGCAATCAGCCCCAGCATTTT. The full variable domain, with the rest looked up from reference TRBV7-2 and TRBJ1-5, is GAGVSQSPSNKVTEKGKDVELRCDPISGHTALYWYRQSLGQGLEFLIYFQGNSAPDKSGLPSDRFSAERTGGSVSTLTIQRTQQEDSAVYLCASSLSTGNQPQHFGDGTRLSIL.

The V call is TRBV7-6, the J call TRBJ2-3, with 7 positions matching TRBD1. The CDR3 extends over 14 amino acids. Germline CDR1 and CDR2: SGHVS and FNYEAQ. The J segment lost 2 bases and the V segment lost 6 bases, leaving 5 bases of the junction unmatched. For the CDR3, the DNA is TGTGCCAGCAGAGGGGGCAGAGCCACAGATACGCAGTATTTT. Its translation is CASRGGRATDTQYF.

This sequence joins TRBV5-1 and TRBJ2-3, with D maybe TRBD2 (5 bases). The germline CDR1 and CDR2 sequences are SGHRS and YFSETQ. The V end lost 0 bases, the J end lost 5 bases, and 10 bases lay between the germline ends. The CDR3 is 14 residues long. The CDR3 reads CASSLAEGRDTQYF. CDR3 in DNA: TGCGCCAGCAGCTTGGCCGAGGGTCGAGATACGCAGTATTTT.